The T cell receptor beta chain under discussion was sequenced for a study of CXCR3-negative and CXCR3-positive naive CD8 T cells. CDR3 length equals 17 residues. The germline V gene encodes CDR1 MNHEY and CDR2 SMNVEV (reference sequence). The authors made the TRB cDNA libraries by 5' RACE using UMI labels. TCRdb reprocessed the 5' RACE reads; each CDR3 protein has one entry and no DNA is given. The table lists 100,000 to 150,000 distinct CDR3 sequences, with nearly 0.5% in the top ten. The sequence was collected from a human donor in good health. Some clones in this sample may be carry-over from other donors' samples. The V call is TRBV27, the J call TRBJ2-2; checking the TCRdb D call of TRBD1 is not possible without DNA. The specimen was naive CXCR3- CD8+ T cells from blood. Described subset: CD45RO-CCR7+CD27+CD95- naive CD8+ T cells lacking CXCR3 (TNR3-). CDR3 sequence reads: CASSLSRDRVITGELFF.